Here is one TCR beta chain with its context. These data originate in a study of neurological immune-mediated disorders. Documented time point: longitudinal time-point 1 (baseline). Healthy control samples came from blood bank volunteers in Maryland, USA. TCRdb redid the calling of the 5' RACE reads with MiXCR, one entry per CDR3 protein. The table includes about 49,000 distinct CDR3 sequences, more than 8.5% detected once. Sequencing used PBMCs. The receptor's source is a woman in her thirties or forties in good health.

The CDR3 DNA follows: TGCGCCAGCAGCCAAAAAACCGGGGCAGGGGGCGCCCCTGAAGCTTTCTTT. Its translation: CASSQKTGAGGAPEAFF. This chain joins TRBV4-1 and TRBJ1-1; TRBD1 aligns across 8 bases. V trimming: 2 bases; J trimming: 6 bases; junction bases outside the gene matches: 14. CDR3 length: 17 amino acids. Germline-derived CDR1 and CDR2 are MGHRA and YSYEKL.